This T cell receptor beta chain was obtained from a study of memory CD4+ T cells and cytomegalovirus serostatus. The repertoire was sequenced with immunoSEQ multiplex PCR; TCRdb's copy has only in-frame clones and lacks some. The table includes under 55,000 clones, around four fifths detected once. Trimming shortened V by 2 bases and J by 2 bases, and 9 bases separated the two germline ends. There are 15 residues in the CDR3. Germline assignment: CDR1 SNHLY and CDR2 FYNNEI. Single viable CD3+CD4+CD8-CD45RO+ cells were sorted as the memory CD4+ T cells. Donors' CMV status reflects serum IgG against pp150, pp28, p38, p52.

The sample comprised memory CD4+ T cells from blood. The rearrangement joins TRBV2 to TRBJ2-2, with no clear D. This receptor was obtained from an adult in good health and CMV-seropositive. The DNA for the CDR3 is TGTGCCAGCAGTGAACGAGGTTTCAACACCGGGGAGCTGTTTTTT. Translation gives CASSERGFNTGELFF. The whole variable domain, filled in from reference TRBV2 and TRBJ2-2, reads EPEVTQTPSHQVTQMGQEVILRCVPISNHLYFYWYRQILGQKVEFLVSFYNNEISEKSEIFDDQFSVERPDGSNFTLKIRSTKLEDSAMYFCASSERGFNTGELFFGEGSRLTVL.